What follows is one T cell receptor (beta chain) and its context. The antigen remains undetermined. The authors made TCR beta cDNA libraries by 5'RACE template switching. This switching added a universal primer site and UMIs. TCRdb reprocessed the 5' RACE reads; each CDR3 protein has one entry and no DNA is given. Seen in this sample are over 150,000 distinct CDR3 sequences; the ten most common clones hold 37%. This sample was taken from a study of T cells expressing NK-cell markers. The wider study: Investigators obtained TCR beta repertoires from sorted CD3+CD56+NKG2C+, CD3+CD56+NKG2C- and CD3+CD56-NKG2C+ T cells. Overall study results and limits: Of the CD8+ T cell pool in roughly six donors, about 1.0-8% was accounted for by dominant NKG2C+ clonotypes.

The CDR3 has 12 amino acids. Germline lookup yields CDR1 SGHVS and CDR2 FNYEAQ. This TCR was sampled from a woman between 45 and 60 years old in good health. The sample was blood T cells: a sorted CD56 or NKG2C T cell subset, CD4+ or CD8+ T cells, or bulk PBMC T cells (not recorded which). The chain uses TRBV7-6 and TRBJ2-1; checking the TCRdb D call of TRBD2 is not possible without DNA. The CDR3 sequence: CASRDGSGEQFF.